The 7 T cell receptor beta chains in this list originate from one sample, sequenced in a study of blood T cells in healthy people across ages. A second PCR of about 6 to 11 cycles used a sample-barcoded 5' primer and a J-beta primer mix. In TCRdb, the 5' RACE reads were re-called with MiXCR into one record per CDR3 protein. The sample lists hundreds of thousands of distinct CDR3 sequences; roughly 24% were seen once. These records were also assigned to another study, of T cells of mothers and their children.

The sequencing sample was made of blood. The receptors were gathered from a boy younger than 18 in good health.

The CDR3 region has the DNA TGTGCCAGCAGTGATCAAGGGACTAGTCTGACAGATACGCAGTATTTT. The encoded protein is CASSDQGTSLTDTQYF. This chain connects TRBV25-1 to TRBJ2-3, with TRBD2 matching 8 bases. The germline V gene has CDR1 MGHDK and CDR2 SYGVNS. There are 16 residues in the CDR3. Trimming at V came to 3 bases and at J to 3 bases, leaving 8 bases not matched to a gene.

In its sample, this clonotype was seen a few times. V gene TRBV20-1 combines with J gene TRBJ2-5, with 11 bases that match TRBD2. Gene TRBJ2-7 matches the end of the DNA better, so the J call may be wrong. Germline loops: CDR1 DFQATT, CDR2 SNEGSKA (reference sequence). The CDR3 sequence is 13 residues long. CDR3 coding DNA: TGCAGTGCTTTTAGCGGGGGGGGCTACGAGCAGTACTTC. Its protein is CSAFSGGGYEQYF.

The chain carries TRBV12-3 or TRBV12-4 and TRBJ2-1; 9 bases are a match to TRBD2. The junction had 11 bases not matched to a gene; V was cut back by 6 bases and J by 5 bases. The CDR3 has 16 residues. CDR3 sequence: CASRLGGGGAHNEQFF. The CDR3 bases are TGTGCCAGCAGGCTGGGAGGCGGGGGGGCCCACAATGAGCAGTTCTTC.

This clonotype was counted between two and nine times. Here the CDR3 DNA reads TGTGCCAGCAGTTGGGGAAACAGGGGTTCAGATACGCAGTATTTT. The encoded protein is CASSWGNRGSDTQYF. This chain links TRBV28 with TRBJ2-3; 7 bases line up with TRBD1. After removal of 4 bases from V and 4 bases from J, the junction contained 8 bases not matched to a gene. The V gene's germline CDR1 is MDHEN and CDR2 SYDVKM. There are 15 residues in the CDR3.

The chain carries TRBV5-5 and TRBJ2-1; a weak D match, TRBD1 (5 bases). V lost 2 bases and J lost 0, with 9 bases in between. Germline assignment: CDR1 SGHKS and CDR2 YYEKEE (reference sequence). The CDR3 has 15 residues. The CDR3 nucleotides read TGTGCCAGCAGCTTTAGGGGATTCTCCTACAATGAGCAGTTCTTC. Translating it yields CASSFRGFSYNEQFF.

The gene calls are TRBV14 and TRBJ2-1, with TRBD1 matching 7 bases. V lost 4 bases to trimming and J lost 4 bases; unmatched junction nucleotides: 7. The CDR3 runs 15 residues. CDR1 is SGHDN and CDR2 is FVKESK in the germline V gene. Written as DNA, the CDR3 is TGTGCCAGCAGCCGTCGGACAGGTCTTTACAATGAGCAGTTCTTC. The encoded protein is CASSRRTGLYNEQFF. The complete variable domain, with remaining parts taken from reference TRBV14 and TRBJ2-1, reads EAGVTQFPSHSVIEKGQTVTLRCDPISGHDNLYWYRRVMGKEIKFLLHFVKESKQDESGMPNNRFLAERTGGTYSTLKVQPAELEDSGVYFCASSRRTGLYNEQFFGPGTRLTVL.

The chain has TRBV7-3 and TRBJ1-2, with 8 nucleotides matching TRBD1. The V and J ends lost 5 bases and 7 bases, in that order; junction bases with no gene match: 9. The CDR3 sequence is 14 residues long. Germline V CDR1 and CDR2: SGHTA, FQGTGA. The CDR3: CASSQGQGRGGYTF. CDR3 DNA: TGTGCCAGCAGCCAAGGACAGGGAAGAGGTGGCTACACCTTC. The variable domain in full, with the rest retrieved from reference TRBV7-3 and TRBJ1-2, is GAGVSQTPSNKVTEKGKYVELRCDPISGHTALYWYRQSLGQGPEFLIYFQGTGAADDSGLPNDRFFAVRPEGSVSTLKIQRTERGDSAVYLCASSQGQGRGGYTFGSGTRLTVV.